The rows below give T cell receptor beta chains drawn from one sample of a study of blood T cell repertoires in COVID-19. Method: immunoSEQ multiplex PCR; TCRdb's copy keeps in-frame clones and lacks some. The table includes roughly 240,000 clones, 83% detected once. Sequenced: PBMCs or T cells enriched from blood (not recorded which). These receptors all stem from a middle-aged woman who had been exposed to COVID-19. Both conserved end residues are part of each CDR3. A D gene is named only where the DNA matches it firmly. Clone size is stated in some rows and not others, as once, few, many or a class when expanded.

j_call: TRBJ1-2
clone_size: -
v_call: TRBV3-1/TRBV3-2
cdr3_length: 12
d_call: -
cdr3_aa: CASSPRGYGYTF
cdr3_nt: TGTGCCAGCAGTCCCCGCGGTTATGGCTACACCTTC

j_call: TRBJ2-1
clone_size: -
v_call: TRBV5-1
cdr3_length: 14
d_call: -
cdr3_aa: CASSLGARDNEQFF
cdr3_nt: TGCGCCAGCAGCTTGGGGGCCAGGGACAATGAGCAGTTCTTC

j_call: TRBJ1-1
clone_size: -
v_call: TRBV5-1
cdr3_length: 18
d_call: TRBD1
cdr3_aa: CASSLAGTGANSNTEAFF
cdr3_nt: TGCGCCAGCAGCTTGGCGGGGACAGGGGCTAACTCGAACACTGAAGCTTTCTTT

j_call: TRBJ1-2
clone_size: -
v_call: TRBV5-1
cdr3_length: 14
d_call: -
cdr3_aa: CASSHRVADYGYTF
cdr3_nt: TGCGCCAGCAGCCACCGGGTGGCCGACTATGGCTACACCTTC

j_call: TRBJ1-1
clone_size: -
v_call: TRBV5-1
cdr3_length: 15
d_call: TRBD1
cdr3_aa: CASSLGGQGPTEAFF
cdr3_nt: TGCGCCAGCAGCTTGGGGGGACAGGGACCGACTGAAGCTTTCTTT

j_call: TRBJ2-1
clone_size: -
v_call: TRBV28
cdr3_length: 14
d_call: TRBD2
cdr3_aa: CASSLRGAFNEQFF
cdr3_nt: TGTGCCAGCAGTTTGCGGGGGGCCTTCAATGAGCAGTTCTTC

j_call: TRBJ1-2
clone_size: -
v_call: TRBV12-3/TRBV12-4
cdr3_length: 13
d_call: TRBD1
cdr3_aa: CASSPTGWEGYTF
cdr3_nt: TGTGCCAGCAGTCCGACAGGGTGGGAAGGCTACACCTTC

j_call: TRBJ2-3
clone_size: -
v_call: TRBV7-3
cdr3_length: 13
d_call: -
cdr3_aa: CASSLIGTDTQYF
cdr3_nt: TGTGCCAGCAGCTTAATCGGGACAGATACGCAGTATTTT

j_call: TRBJ1-2
clone_size: -
v_call: TRBV7-2
cdr3_length: 15
d_call: TRBD1
cdr3_aa: CASSYGTGANYGYTF
cdr3_nt: TGTGCCAGCAGCTACGGGACAGGGGCCAACTATGGCTACACCTTC

j_call: TRBJ2-1
clone_size: -
v_call: TRBV9
cdr3_length: 15
d_call: -
cdr3_aa: CASSPRQSSYNEQFF
cdr3_nt: TGTGCCAGCAGCCCTCGACAGAGCTCCTACAATGAGCAGTTCTTC

j_call: TRBJ1-6
clone_size: once
v_call: TRBV19
cdr3_length: 13
d_call: TRBD1
cdr3_aa: CASKGQGISPLHF
cdr3_nt: TGTGCCAGTAAGGGACAGGGGATTTCACCCCTCCACTTT

j_call: TRBJ2-2
clone_size: -
v_call: TRBV19
cdr3_length: 14
d_call: -
cdr3_aa: CASHRSGQAGELFF
cdr3_nt: TGTGCCAGCCACCGCTCTGGCCAGGCCGGGGAGCTGTTTTTT

j_call: TRBJ1-2
clone_size: -
v_call: TRBV7-2
cdr3_length: 13
d_call: -
cdr3_aa: CASSLAPGDRYTF
cdr3_nt: TGTGCCAGCAGCTTAGCCCCAGGGGACCGCTACACCTTC

j_call: TRBJ1-5
clone_size: -
v_call: TRBV7-2
cdr3_length: 16
d_call: TRBD1
cdr3_aa: CASSFLGQGASQPQHF
cdr3_nt: TGTGCCAGCAGCTTTTTAGGACAGGGGGCAAGTCAGCCCCAGCATTTT

j_call: TRBJ2-3
clone_size: -
v_call: TRBV7-2
cdr3_length: 16
d_call: -
cdr3_aa: CASSLAGAPSTDTQYF
cdr3_nt: TGTGCCAGCAGCTTGGCGGGGGCCCCTAGCACAGATACGCAGTATTTT

j_call: TRBJ2-1
clone_size: large
v_call: TRBV6-2/TRBV6-3
cdr3_length: 14
d_call: -
cdr3_aa: CASSTTRRANEQFF
cdr3_nt: TGTGCCAGCAGTACCACCCGGCGGGCTAATGAGCAGTTCTTC

j_call: TRBJ2-5
clone_size: few
v_call: TRBV7-6
cdr3_length: 16
d_call: TRBD2
cdr3_aa: CASSLGVAGLTETQYF
cdr3_nt: TGTGCCAGCAGCTTAGGAGTAGCGGGGTTGACAGAGACCCAGTACTTC